Below, 2 T cell receptor beta chains from the same sample are listed, as sequenced in a study of tumour-infiltrating T cells in Burkitt lymphoma. Produced via immunoSEQ multiplex PCR; TCRdb's table is partial and in-frame only. The profile covers about 4,900 clones, with roughly 10% appearing a single time and about 2% taken by the ten largest. The sample consisted of tumor tissue. The receptor source for this set is a human donor with diffuse large B-cell lymphoma.

The V gene is TRBV5-8, the J gene TRBJ1-4; D call uncertain. CDR1 SGHTS and CDR2 YDEGEE come from the germline V gene. Trimming cost V 3 bases and J 5 bases, with 14 bases left between them. The CDR3 runs to 15 residues. CDR3 sequence: CASSSRRVSNEKLFF. CDR3 nucleotides: TGTGCCAGCAGCTCGCGCCGGGTCTCGAATGAAAAACTGTTTTTT.

This rearrangement joins TRBV7-2 to TRBJ1-1, with D possibly matching TRBD1 (6 bases). The length of the CDR3 is 13 residues. V was pared by 5 bases and J by 5 bases, with 12 bases between. Germline CDR1 SGHTA, CDR2 FQGNSA. The CDR3 region has the DNA TGTGCCAGCAGCCGCGAAGGGGGGACTGAAGCTTTCTTT. Protein product: CASSREGGTEAFF. The full variable domain, completed using reference TRBV7-2 and TRBJ1-1, is GAGVSQSPSNKVTEKGKDVELRCDPISGHTALYWYRQSLGQGLEFLIYFQGNSAPDKSGLPSDRFSAERTGGSVSTLTIQRTQQEDSAVYLCASSREGGTEAFFGQGTRLTVV.